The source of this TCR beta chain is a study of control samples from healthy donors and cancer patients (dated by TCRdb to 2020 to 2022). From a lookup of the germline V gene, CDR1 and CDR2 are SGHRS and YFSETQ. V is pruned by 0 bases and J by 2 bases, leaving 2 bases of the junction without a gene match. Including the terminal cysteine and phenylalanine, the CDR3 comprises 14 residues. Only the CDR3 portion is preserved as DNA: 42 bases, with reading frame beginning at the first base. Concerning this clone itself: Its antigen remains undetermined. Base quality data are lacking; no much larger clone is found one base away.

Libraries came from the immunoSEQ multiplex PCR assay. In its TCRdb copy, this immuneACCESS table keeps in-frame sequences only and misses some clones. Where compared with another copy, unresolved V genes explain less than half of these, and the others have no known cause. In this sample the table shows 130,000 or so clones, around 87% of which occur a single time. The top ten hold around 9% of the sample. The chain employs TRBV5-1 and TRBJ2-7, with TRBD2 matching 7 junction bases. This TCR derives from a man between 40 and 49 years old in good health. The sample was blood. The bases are TGCGCCAGCAGCTTGGCTAGCGGCCCCTACGAGCAGTACTTC. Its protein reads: CASSLASGPYEQYF.